This TCR beta chain was documented in a study of CD8 T cells in Susac syndrome. The study, taken as a whole, reports: As acknowledged by the study, its TCR sequencing and HLA analysis included a relatively small number of individuals.

When the RNA was reverse transcribed, random hexamers were used with an input of roughly 0.5 to 1 ug. TCR beta CDR3 was amplified by immunoSEQ multiplex PCR. This amplification extended across 54 Vbeta and 13 Jbeta segments. Via MiXCR, TCRdb re-called the immunoSEQ multiplex PCR reads, giving one row per CDR3 protein. The profile shows some 130,000 distinct CDR3 sequences, 90% to 95% of them singletons. The CDR3 extends over 13 amino acids. CDR1 and CDR2 from the germline V gene are SQVTM and ANQGSEA. The ends were cut back, 5 bases at V and 1 base at J, with 11 bases in the middle. Concerning this clonotype itself: What it binds is not known.

CD8+ and CD4+ T cells from blood underwent TCR beta sequencing, which was carried out in a high-throughput format. Controls were healthy donors (matched for age and sex). The chain has TRBV29-1 and TRBJ1-1, with D perhaps matching TRBD1 (6 bases). This sequence was found in a human donor in good health. The sequencing input was CD4+ T cells from PBMCs. DNA of the CDR3: TGCAGCGTTTCCCGGACAGAGAACACTGAAGCTTTCTTT. This gives the protein CSVSRTENTEAFF.